A selection of T cell receptor beta chains follows, all from one sample in a study of blood T cell repertoires in COVID-19. Assay used: immunoSEQ multiplex PCR; TCRdb lists only in-frame clones, some missing. Of a few hundred thousand clones in the sample, over 85% were seen once. Input material: PBMCs or T cells enriched from blood (not recorded which). These TCRs come from a woman in her sixties who had recovered from COVID-19. CDR3s include the opening cysteine and the closing phenylalanine or tryptophan.

J,V,CDR3
TRBJ1-5,TRBV4-1,CASSPSGGLYQPQHF
TRBJ1-1,TRBV6-5,CASSYGGSWNTEAFF
TRBJ1-2,TRBV7-2,CASSAGQGILYGYTF
TRBJ2-1,TRBV3-1/TRBV3-2,CASSQDGTRGRAVNEQFF
TRBJ2-5,TRBV5-8,CASSPDRGGVRETQYF
TRBJ1-1,TRBV13,CASSPRSNTEAFF
TRBJ1-5,TRBV6-5,CASSPGGGGNQPQHF
TRBJ2-2,TRBV9,CASSPRASTNTGELFF
TRBJ1-3,TRBV28,CASSLVGEGNTIYF
TRBJ2-1,TRBV7-8,CASSLADSPSYNEQFF
TRBJ1-1,TRBV7-3,CASSLGGLTEAFF
TRBJ1-6,TRBV27,CASSLRQGARSPLHF
TRBJ2-7,TRBV28,CASSFYDRAYEQYF
TRBJ1-5,TRBV5-8,CASSGPRGSKSNQPQHF
TRBJ2-7,TRBV18,CASSPGTSARYEQYF
TRBJ1-2,TRBV6-5,CASSYSGGESFGYTF
TRBJ1-4,TRBV19,CASSRRQGLNEKLFF
TRBJ1-5,TRBV29-1,CSVGDTNQPQHF
TRBJ2-7,TRBV5-1,CASSPQGTSGGNYEQYF
TRBJ2-7,TRBV7-9,CASTVQGGGSYEQYF
TRBJ2-3,TRBV21-1,CASSKIPLTDTQYF
TRBJ2-7,TRBV9,CASSPGWGHEQYF
TRBJ1-1,TRBV25-1,CASRQGQGAQVAFF
TRBJ1-6,TRBV10-1,CASSESRVAGADLHF
TRBJ2-1,TRBV7-3,CASSSSTSENEQFF
TRBJ2-7,TRBV11-3,CASSPRDTPLEQYF
TRBJ1-2,TRBV29-1,CSVETGGGYTF
TRBJ2-7,TRBV18,CASSPPTGTAHSYEQYF
TRBJ1-5,TRBV11-2,CASSQTGSRQPQHF
TRBJ1-1,TRBV29-1,CSSGTGGLDTEAFF
TRBJ2-7,TRBV30,CAWSRKDGGQSSYEQYF
TRBJ1-5,TRBV19,CASSGQANQPQHF
TRBJ1-5,TRBV6-2/TRBV6-3,CASSVDRGHDSNQPQHF
TRBJ1-5,TRBV28,CASSFAGQIEQPDHF
TRBJ1-4,TRBV3-1/TRBV3-2,CASSQDREGANEKLFF
TRBJ2-2,TRBV25-1,CAILSPAGELFF
TRBJ2-1,TRBV10-1,CASSESSLAGAYNEQFF
TRBJ1-3,TRBV6-5,CASSSGFSSGNTIYF
TRBJ1-3,TRBV5-1,CASSLGGTGRNTIYF
TRBJ1-2,TRBV6-6,CASVPGGILRSYTF
TRBJ2-5,TRBV4-2,CASSQTSGNKREETQYF